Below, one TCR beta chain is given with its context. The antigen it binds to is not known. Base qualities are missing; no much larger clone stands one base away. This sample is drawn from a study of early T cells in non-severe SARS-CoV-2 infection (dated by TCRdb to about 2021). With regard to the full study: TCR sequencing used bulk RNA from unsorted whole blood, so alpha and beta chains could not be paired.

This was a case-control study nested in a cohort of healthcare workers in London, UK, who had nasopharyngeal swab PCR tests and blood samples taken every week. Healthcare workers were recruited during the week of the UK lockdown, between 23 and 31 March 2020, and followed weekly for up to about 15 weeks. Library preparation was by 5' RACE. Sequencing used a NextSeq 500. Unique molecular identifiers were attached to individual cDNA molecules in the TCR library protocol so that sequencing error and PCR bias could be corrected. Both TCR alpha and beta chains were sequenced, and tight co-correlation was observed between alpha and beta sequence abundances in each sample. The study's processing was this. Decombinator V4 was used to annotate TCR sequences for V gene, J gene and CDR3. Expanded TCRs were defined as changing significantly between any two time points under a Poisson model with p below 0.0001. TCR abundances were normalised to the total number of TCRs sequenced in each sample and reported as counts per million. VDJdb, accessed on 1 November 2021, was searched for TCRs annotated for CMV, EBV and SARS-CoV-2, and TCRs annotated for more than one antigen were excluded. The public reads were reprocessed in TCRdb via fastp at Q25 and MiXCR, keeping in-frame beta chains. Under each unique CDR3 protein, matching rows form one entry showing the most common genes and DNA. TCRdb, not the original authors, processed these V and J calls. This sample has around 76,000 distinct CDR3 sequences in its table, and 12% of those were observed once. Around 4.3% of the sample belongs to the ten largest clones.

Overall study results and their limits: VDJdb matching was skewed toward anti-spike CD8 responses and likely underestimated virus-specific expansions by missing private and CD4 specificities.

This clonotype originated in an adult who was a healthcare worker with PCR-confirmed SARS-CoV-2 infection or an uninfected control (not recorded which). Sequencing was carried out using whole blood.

The base sequence is TGTGCCAGCTTACCCGGCGGAGTACAAGAGACCCAGTACTTC. It codes for CASLPGGVQETQYF. The sequence links TRBV18 to TRBJ2-5; no D gene is confidently identified. V sheds 7 bases and J sheds 2 bases, leaving 14 bases between their ends. CDR1 and CDR2 (KGHSH, LQKENI) derive from the germline V gene. Inclusive of the bounding cysteine and phenylalanine, the CDR3 is 14 residues long. This entry keeps only the CDR3 DNA: 42 bases, framed from base 1.